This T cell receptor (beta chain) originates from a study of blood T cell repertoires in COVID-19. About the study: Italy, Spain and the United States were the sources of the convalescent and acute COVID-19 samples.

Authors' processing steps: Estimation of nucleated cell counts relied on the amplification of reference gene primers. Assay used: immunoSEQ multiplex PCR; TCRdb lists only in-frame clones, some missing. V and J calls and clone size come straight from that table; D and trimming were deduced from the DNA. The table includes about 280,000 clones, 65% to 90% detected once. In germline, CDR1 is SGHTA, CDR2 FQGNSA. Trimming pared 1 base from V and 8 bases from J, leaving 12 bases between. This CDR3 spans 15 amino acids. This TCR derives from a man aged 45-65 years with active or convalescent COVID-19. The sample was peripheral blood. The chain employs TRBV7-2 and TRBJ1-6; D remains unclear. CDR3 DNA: TGTGCCAGCAGCTTAGTTCAGGTTATGGATTCACCCCTCCACTTT. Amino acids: CASSLVQVMDSPLHF.